This T cell receptor (beta chain) was retrieved from a study of blood T cell repertoires in COVID-19. Overall study context: Material from acute and convalescent COVID-19 was sourced from the United States, Italy and Spain. The analysed material was cDNA or gDNA that came from T cells, B-cell-depleted T cells, or PBMCs.

V was pared by 5 bases and J by 0 bases, with 6 bases of the junction left unmatched. The germline V gene has CDR1 SGHVS and CDR2 FQNEAQ. The length of the CDR3 is 15 residues. This clone was counted between two and nine times. Under the authors' procedure: It was from reference gene primer amplification that nucleated cell counts were estimated. Here immunoSEQ multiplex PCR was the method, and the copy in TCRdb shows in-frame clones only, minus some. V, J and clone size are taken as reported in that table, and D and trimming were inferred from the DNA itself. Altogether about 170,000 clones are present, 82% being singletons, with the ten largest covering about 8.4%.

The rearrangement uses TRBV7-8 and TRBJ2-7; 8 bases map to TRBD2. Sequencing was done on a sample of peripheral blood. The TCR was taken from a woman aged 70-85 years with acute or convalescent COVID-19. The DNA for the CDR3 is TGTGCCAGCAGCCCTACTAGCGGTAGCTCCTACGAGCAGTACTTC. Its translation: CASSPTSGSSYEQYF. The whole variable domain, remainder taken from reference TRBV7-8 and TRBJ2-7, is GAGVSQSPRYKVAKRGQDVALRCDPISGHVSLFWYQQALGQGPEFLTYFQNEAQLDKSGLPSDRFFAERPEGSVSTLKIQRTQQEDSAVYLCASSPTSGSSYEQYFGPGTRLTVT.